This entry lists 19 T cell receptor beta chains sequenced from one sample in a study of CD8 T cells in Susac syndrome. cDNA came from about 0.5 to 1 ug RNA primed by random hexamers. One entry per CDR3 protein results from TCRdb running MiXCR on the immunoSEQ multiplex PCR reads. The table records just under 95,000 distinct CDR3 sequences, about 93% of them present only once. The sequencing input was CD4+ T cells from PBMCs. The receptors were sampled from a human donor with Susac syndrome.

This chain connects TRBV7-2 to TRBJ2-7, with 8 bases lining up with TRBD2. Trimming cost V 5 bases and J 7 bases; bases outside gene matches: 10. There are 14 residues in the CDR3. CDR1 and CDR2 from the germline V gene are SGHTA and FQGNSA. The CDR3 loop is CASSPRTSSWEQYF. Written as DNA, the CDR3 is TGTGCCAGCAGCCCCAGGACTAGCTCTTGGGAGCAGTACTTC.

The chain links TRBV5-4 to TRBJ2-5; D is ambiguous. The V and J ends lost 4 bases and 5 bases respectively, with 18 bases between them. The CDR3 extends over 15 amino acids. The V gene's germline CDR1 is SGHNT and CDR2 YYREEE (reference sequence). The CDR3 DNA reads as TGTGCCAGCAGCCTGACGGGCCTACCCCCGGAGACCCAGTACTTC. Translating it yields CASSLTGLPPETQYF.

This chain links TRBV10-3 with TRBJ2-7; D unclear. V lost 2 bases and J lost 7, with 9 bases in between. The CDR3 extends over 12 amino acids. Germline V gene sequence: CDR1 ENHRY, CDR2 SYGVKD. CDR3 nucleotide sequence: TGTGCCATCAGTGAGCCCCCCGGGGAGCAGTACTTC. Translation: CAISEPPGEQYF.

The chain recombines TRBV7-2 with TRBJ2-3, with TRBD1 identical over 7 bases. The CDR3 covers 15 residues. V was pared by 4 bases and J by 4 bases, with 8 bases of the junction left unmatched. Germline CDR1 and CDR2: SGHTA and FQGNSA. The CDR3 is CASSSTGVEADTQYF. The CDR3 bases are TGTGCCAGCAGCTCTACAGGGGTTGAGGCAGATACGCAGTATTTT.

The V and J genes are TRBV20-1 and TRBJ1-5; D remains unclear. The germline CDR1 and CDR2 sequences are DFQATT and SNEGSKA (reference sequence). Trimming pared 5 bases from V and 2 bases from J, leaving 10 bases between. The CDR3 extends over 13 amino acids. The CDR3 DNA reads TGCAGTGCTGATAGGACTGGCAATCAGCCCCAGCATTTT. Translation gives CSADRTGNQPQHF.

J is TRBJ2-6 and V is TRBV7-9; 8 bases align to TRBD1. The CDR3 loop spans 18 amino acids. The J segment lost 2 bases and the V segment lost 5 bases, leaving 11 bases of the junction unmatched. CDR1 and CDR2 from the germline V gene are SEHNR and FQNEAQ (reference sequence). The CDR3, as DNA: TGTGCCAGCAGCCTGAGAGGACAGGGAAAGCCTGGGGCCAACGTCCTGACTTTC. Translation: CASSLRGQGKPGANVLTF.

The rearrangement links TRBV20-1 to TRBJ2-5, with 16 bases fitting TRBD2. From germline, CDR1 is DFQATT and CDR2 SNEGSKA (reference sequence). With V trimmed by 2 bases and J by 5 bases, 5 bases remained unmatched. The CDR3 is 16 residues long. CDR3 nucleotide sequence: TGCAGTGCTAGACCGGGACTAGCGGGGGGGCAGGAGACCCAGTACTTC. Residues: CSARPGLAGGQETQYF.

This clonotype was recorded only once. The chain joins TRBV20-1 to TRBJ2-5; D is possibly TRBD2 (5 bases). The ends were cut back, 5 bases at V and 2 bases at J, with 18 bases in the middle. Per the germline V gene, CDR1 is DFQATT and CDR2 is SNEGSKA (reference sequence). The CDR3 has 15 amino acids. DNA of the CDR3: TGCAGTGCTTCCCAGGACTCGTCTACTCAAGAGACCCAGTACTTC. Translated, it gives CSASQDSSTQETQYF.

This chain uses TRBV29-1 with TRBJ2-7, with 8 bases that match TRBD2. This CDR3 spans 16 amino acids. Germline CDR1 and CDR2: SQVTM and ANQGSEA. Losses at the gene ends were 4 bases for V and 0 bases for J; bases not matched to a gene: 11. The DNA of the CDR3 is TGCAGCGTTGTAGACCCGGGGGGGGCTCGCTCCTACGAGCAGTACTTC. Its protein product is CSVVDPGGARSYEQYF.

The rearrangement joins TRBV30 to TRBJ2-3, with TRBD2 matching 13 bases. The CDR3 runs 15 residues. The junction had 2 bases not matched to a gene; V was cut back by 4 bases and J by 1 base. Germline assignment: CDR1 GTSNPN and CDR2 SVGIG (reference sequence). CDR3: CAWTGLAGRTDTQYF. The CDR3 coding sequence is TGTGCCTGGACGGGACTAGCGGGACGCACAGATACGCAGTATTTT.

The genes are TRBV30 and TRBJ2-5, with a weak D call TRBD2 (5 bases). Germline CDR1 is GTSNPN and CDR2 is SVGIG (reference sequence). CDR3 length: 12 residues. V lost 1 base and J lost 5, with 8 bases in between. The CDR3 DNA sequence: TGTGCCTGGAGTGAACGAGGGGAGACCCAGTACTTC. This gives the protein CAWSERGETQYF.

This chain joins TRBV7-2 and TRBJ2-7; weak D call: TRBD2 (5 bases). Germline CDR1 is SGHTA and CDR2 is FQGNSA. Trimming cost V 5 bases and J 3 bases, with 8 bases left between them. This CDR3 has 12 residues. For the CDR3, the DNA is TGTGCCAGCAGCCGGGCGGGCTACGAGCAGTACTTC. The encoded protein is CASSRAGYEQYF. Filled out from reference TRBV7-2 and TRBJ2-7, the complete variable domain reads GAGVSQSPSNKVTEKGKDVELRCDPISGHTALYWYRQSLGQGLEFLIYFQGNSAPDKSGLPSDRFSAERTGGSVSTLTIQRTQQEDSAVYLCASSRAGYEQYFGPGTRLTVT.

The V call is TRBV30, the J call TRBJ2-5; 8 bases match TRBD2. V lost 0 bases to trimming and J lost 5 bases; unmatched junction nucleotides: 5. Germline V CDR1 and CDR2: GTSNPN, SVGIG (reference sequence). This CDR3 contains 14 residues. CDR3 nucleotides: TGTGCCTGGAGTGTCGGGGGGGCCTGGGAGACCCAGTACTTC. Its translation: CAWSVGGAWETQYF.

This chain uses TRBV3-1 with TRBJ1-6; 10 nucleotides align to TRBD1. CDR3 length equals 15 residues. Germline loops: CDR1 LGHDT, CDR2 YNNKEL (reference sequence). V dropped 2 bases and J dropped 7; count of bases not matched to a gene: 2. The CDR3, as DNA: TGTGCCAGCAGCCAACAGACAGGGGGCAATTCACCCCTCCACTTT. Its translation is CASSQQTGGNSPLHF.

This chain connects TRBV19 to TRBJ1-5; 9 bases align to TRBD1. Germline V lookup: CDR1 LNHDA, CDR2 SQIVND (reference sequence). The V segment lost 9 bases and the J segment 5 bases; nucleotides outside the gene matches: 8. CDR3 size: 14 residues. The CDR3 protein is CASDPGQGHQPQHF. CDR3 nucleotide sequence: TGTGCCAGCGATCCGGGACAGGGTCATCAGCCCCAGCATTTT.

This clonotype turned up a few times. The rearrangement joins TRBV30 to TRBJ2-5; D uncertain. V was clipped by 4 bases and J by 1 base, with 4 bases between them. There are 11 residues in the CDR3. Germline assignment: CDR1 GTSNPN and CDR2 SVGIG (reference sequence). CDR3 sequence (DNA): TGTGCCTGGAAAAGCCAAGAGACCCAGTACTTC. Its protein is CAWKSQETQYF.

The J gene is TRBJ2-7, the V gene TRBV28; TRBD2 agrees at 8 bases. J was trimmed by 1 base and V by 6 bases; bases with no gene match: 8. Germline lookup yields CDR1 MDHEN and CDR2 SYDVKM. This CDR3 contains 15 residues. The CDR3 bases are TGTGCCAGCAGCCCCCGGGCGGGGGGTTCCTACGAGCAGTACTTC. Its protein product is CASSPRAGGSYEQYF.

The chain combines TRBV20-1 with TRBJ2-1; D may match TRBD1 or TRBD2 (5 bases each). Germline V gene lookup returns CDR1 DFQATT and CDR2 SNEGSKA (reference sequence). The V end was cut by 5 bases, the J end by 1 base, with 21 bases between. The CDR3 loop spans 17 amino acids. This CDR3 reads CSAPGRSAVGSYNEQFF. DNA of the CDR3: TGCAGTGCTCCGGGACGGTCAGCTGTGGGTTCCTACAATGAGCAGTTCTTC.

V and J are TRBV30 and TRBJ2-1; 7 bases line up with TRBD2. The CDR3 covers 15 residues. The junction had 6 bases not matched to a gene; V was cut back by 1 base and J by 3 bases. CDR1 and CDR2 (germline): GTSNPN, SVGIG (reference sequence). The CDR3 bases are TGTGCCTGGAGTGCTGGTGGCGGGGGCTACAATGAGCAGTTCTTC. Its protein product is CAWSAGGGGYNEQFF.